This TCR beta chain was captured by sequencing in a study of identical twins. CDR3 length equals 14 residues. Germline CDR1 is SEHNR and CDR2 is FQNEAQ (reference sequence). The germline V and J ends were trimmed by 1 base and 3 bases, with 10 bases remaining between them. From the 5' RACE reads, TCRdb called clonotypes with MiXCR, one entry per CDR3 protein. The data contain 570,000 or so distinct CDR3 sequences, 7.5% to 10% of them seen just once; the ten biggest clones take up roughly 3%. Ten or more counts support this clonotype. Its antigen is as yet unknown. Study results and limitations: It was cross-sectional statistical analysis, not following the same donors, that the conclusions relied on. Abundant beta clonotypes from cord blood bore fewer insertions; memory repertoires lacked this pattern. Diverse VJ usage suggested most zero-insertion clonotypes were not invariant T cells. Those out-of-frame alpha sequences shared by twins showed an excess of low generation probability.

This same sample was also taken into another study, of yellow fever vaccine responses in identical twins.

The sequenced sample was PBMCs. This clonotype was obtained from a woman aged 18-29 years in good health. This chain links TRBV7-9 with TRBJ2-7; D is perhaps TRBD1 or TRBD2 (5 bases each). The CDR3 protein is CASSLGGPNYEQYF. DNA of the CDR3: TGTGCCAGCAGCTTAGGGGGACCGAACTACGAGCAGTACTTC.